The present T cell receptor (beta chain) was sequenced within a study of blood T cell repertoires in COVID-19. Overall study: Sample material is recorded as cDNA or gDNA derived from T cells, B-cell-depleted T cells, or PBMCs.

V was cut by 3 bases and J by 1 base, with 10 bases left in between. The CDR3 is 14 residues long. Germline CDR1 is SGHRS and CDR2 is YFSETQ. Authors' data handling: Amplification of reference gene primers provided the estimated nucleated cell counts. Data came from immunoSEQ multiplex PCR; TCRdb stores just in-frame clones and leaves some out. The V and J calls and the clone size are those of that table, but D and trimming were determined from the DNA. The sample has about 160,000 clones, more than 75% seen once; the top ten hold approximately 5.4%. Patients in Seattle were enrolled during active infection, then followed longitudinally. This clone was seen just once.

This chain connects TRBV5-1 to TRBJ1-1; D is ambiguous. Material: peripheral blood. The source of this sequence is a woman in her fifties or sixties with COVID-19, enrolled during active disease. In DNA form, the CDR3 reads TGCGCCAGCAGCTACGACACCACGAACACTGAAGCTTTCTTT. It yields the protein CASSYDTTNTEAFF.